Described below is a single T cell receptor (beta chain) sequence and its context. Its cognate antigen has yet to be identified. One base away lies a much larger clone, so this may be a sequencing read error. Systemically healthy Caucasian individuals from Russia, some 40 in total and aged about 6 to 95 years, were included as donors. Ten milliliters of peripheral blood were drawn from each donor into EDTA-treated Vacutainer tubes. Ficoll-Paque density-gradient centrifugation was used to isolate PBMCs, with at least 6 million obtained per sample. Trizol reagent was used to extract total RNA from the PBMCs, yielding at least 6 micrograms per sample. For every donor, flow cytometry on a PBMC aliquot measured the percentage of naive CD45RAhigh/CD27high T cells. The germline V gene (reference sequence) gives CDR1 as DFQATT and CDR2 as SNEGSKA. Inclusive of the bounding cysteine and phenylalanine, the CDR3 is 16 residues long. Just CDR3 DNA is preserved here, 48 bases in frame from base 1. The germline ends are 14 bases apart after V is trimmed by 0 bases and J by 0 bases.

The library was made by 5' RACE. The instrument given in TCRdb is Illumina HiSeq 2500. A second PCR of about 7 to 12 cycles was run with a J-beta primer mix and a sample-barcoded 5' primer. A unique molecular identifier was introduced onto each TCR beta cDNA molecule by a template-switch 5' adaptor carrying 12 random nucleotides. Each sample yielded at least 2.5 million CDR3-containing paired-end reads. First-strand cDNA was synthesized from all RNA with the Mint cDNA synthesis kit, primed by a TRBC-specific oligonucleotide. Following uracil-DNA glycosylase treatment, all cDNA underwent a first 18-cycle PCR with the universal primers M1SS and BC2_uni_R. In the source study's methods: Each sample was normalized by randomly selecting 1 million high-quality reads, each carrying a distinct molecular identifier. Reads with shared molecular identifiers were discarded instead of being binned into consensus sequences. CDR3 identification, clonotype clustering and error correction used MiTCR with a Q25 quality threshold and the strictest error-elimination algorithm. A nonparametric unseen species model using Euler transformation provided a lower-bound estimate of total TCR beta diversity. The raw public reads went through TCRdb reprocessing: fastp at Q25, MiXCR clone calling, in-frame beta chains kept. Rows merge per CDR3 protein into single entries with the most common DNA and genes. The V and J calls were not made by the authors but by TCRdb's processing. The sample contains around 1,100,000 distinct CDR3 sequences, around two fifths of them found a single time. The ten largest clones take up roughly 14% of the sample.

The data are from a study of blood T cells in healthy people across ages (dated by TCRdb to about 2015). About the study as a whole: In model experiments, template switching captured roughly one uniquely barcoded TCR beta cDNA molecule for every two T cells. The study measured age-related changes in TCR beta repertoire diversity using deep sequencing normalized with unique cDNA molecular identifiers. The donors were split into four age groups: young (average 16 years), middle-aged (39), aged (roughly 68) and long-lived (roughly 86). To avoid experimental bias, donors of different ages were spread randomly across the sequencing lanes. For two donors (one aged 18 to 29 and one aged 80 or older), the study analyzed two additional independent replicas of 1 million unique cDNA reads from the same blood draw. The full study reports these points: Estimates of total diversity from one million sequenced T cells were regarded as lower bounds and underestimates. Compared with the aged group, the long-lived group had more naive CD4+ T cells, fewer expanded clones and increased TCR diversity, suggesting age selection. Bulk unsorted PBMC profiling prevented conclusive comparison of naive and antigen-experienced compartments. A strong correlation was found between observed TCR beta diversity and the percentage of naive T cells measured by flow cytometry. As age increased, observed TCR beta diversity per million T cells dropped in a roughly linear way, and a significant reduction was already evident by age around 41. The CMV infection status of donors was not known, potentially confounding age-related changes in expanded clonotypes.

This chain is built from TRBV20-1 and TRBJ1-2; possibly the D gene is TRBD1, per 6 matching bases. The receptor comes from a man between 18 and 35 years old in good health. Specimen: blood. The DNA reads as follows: TGCAGTGCTAGAGATTCCGCAGGGACAACTAACTATGGCTACACCTTC. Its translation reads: CSARDSAGTTNYGYTF.